Presented here are 19 T cell receptor beta chains from one specimen sequenced in a study of blood T cell repertoires in COVID-19. The method was immunoSEQ multiplex PCR; TCRdb's version includes in-frame clones alone and lacks a portion of them. The sample has tens of thousands of clones; approximately 85% are singletons. The sequenced sample was peripheral blood. The receptors come from a human donor in a cohort sampled during active COVID-19.

V usage is TRBV10-3 and J usage is TRBJ2-7; a weak D match, TRBD2 (5 bases). This CDR3 spans 14 amino acids. Germline V CDR1 and CDR2: ENHRY, SYGVKD. The V end lost 3 bases, the J end lost 2 bases, and 11 bases lay between the germline ends. In DNA, the CDR3 is TGTGCCATCAGTGAAATGAGCGGAACCTACGAGCAGTACTTC. Translating gives CAISEMSGTYEQYF.

The rearrangement uses TRBV15 and TRBJ1-1; D gene unclear. Germline V lookup: CDR1 LNHNV, CDR2 YYDKDF (reference sequence). This CDR3 has 12 amino acids. V dropped 8 bases and J dropped 6 bases, with 13 bases sitting between them. The DNA of the CDR3 is TGTGCCACCGCTGCAGGACTCTCTGAAGCTTTCTTT. Translating gives CATAAGLSEAFF.

CDR3 residues: CASSLPRHRGSSGNTIYF. The CDR3 region has the DNA TGTGCCAGCAGCCTTCCCCGCCACAGGGGTAGTTCTGGAAACACCATATATTTT. The V call is TRBV7-9, the J call TRBJ1-3, with 7 bases fitting TRBD1. The germline V gene has CDR1 SEHNR and CDR2 FQNEAQ (reference sequence). The CDR3 is 18 amino acids. Unmatched junction bases numbered 14, after V lost 5 bases and J lost 1 base.

V is TRBV6-1 and J is TRBJ1-1; D not resolved. Trimming cost V 2 bases and J 5 bases, with 18 bases left between them. CDR1 MNHNS and CDR2 SASEGT come from the germline V gene. This CDR3 has 16 residues. CDR3 residues: CASSEYWRSAGTEAFF. The CDR3 DNA follows: TGTGCCAGCAGTGAATATTGGCGGTCGGCGGGGACTGAAGCTTTCTTT.

This sequence joins TRBV28 and TRBJ2-7; 10 positions agree with TRBD1. CDR3 length: 16 amino acids. The V gene's germline CDR1 is MDHEN and CDR2 SYDVKM. With V trimmed by 0 bases and J by 5 bases, 7 bases remained unmatched. The chain's CDR3 is CASSLWSGTGANEQYF. In nucleotides, the CDR3 is TGTGCCAGCAGTTTATGGTCCGGGACAGGGGCGAACGAGCAGTACTTC.

This clone was picked up a small number of times. The V gene is TRBV9, the J gene TRBJ1-2; TRBD1 is a possible D gene (5 bases). V was trimmed by 6 bases and J by 4 bases, leaving 19 bases between them. Germline assignment: CDR1 SGDLS and CDR2 YYNGEE. The CDR3 runs 15 residues. The DNA for the CDR3 is TGTGCCAGCACCCCAGTTCTCGACAGACCCTATGGCTACACCTTC. Its protein is CASTPVLDRPYGYTF. Supplemented by reference TRBV9 and TRBJ1-2, the full variable domain reads DSGVTQTPKHLITATGQRVTLRCSPRSGDLSVYWYQQSLDQGLQFLIQYYNGEERAKGNILERFSAQQFPDLHSELNLSSLELGDSALYFCASTPVLDRPYGYTFGSGTRLTVV.

The chain links TRBV29-1 to TRBJ1-4; TRBD1 is a possible D gene (5 bases). The CDR3 is 12 amino acids. V lost 8 bases and J lost 7, with 14 bases in between. Germline V gene data show CDR1 as SQVTM and CDR2 as ANQGSEA. The CDR3 bases are TGCAGCACCGGGGGATTGGGTGAAAAACTGTTTTTT. It is translated as CSTGGLGEKLFF.

This clone was observed a handful of times. The CDR3 DNA is TGTGCCAGCAGTTTACCAGCGGGGGAAAAACTGTTTTTT. Protein product: CASSLPAGEKLFF. The chain uses TRBV28 and TRBJ1-4; D ambiguous. The CDR3 runs 13 residues. V dropped 2 bases and J dropped 8 bases, with 9 bases sitting between them. CDR1 and CDR2 from the germline V gene are MDHEN and SYDVKM.

The count of this clone is one. This chain joins TRBV27 and TRBJ2-3; 13 positions agree with TRBD2. This CDR3 has 14 residues. The germline gives CDR1 MNHEY, CDR2 SMNVEV (reference sequence). The ends lost 7 bases at V and 7 bases at J; junction bases unmatched: 5. CDR3 bases: TGTGCCAGCACAGGGACTAGCGGGGTCTATACGCAGTATTTT. This encodes CASTGTSGVYTQYF.

The rearrangement joins TRBV18 to TRBJ1-6; the D gene is possibly TRBD1 (5 bases). Trimming left V 0 bases short and J 7 bases short, with 10 bases between. The CDR3 has 15 amino acids. Germline CDR1 reads KGHSH; CDR2 reads LQKENI. The CDR3 nucleotides read TGTGCCAGCTCACCACCCCAGGGCGACAATTCACCCCTCCACTTT. Its protein product is CASSPPQGDNSPLHF.

The genes are TRBV25-1 and TRBJ2-5; no definite D call. V lost 4 bases to trimming and J lost 6 bases, with 15 bases between them. CDR1 is MGHDK, CDR2 SYGVNS, per germline. The CDR3 is made up of 14 amino acids. CDR3: CASSAPGGRKTQYF. The CDR3 DNA reads TGTGCCAGCAGTGCCCCGGGTGGAAGGAAGACCCAGTACTTC.

The V gene is TRBV2, the J gene TRBJ1-4, with 9 positions matching TRBD1. Germline V gives CDR1 SNHLY, CDR2 FYNNEI. Germline trimming cut 5 bases from V and 13 bases from J; bases unmatched to any gene: 11. The CDR3 runs 14 residues. CDR3 residues: CASSSNRGRDGLFF. The CDR3 DNA is TGTGCCAGCAGTTCCAACAGGGGGCGGGATGGACTGTTTTTT.

V usage is TRBV2 and J usage is TRBJ1-2; 7 bases are shared with TRBD1. The germline V gene encodes CDR1 SNHLY and CDR2 FYNNEI. V lost 0 bases, J lost 7 bases, and 11 bases stayed unmatched. This CDR3 has 16 residues. The DNA of the CDR3 is TGTGCCAGCAGTGAAGCTGGGGCAGGGGGACTAGGTGGCTACACCTTC. Encoded protein: CASSEAGAGGLGGYTF.

The chain employs TRBV19 and TRBJ1-5; no reliable D call. CDR3 size: 16 residues. V gave up 7 bases and J gave up 2 bases, with 18 bases separating them. Per germline, CDR1 LNHDA and CDR2 SQIVND (reference sequence). CDR3 nucleotides: TGTGCCAGTACGGAATCGGGGAAGAATCGCAATCAGCCCCAGCATTTT. Translation: CASTESGKNRNQPQHF.

This sequence joins TRBV29-1 and TRBJ1-2; D gene ambiguous. Deletions cut 0 bases from V and 7 bases from J, with 15 bases between. The CDR3 is made up of 14 amino acids. Per the germline V gene, CDR1 is SQVTM and CDR2 is ANQGSEA. DNA for the CDR3: TGCAGCGTTGAAGATCGGCGGGGTATTGGTGGCTACACCTTC. Translating it yields CSVEDRRGIGGYTF. The whole variable domain, filled in from reference TRBV29-1 and TRBJ1-2, reads SAVISQKPSRDICQRGTSLTIQCQVDSQVTMMFWYRQQPGQSLTLIATANQGSEATYESGFVIDKFPISRPNLTFSTLTVSNMSPEDSSIYLCSVEDRRGIGGYTFGSGTRLTVV.

This chain joins TRBV5-1 and TRBJ2-4; possible D gene TRBD1, 6 bases. The CDR3 totals 17 residues. V lost 0 bases and J 9 bases, leaving 22 bases between the germline ends. Germline loops: CDR1 SGHRS, CDR2 YFSETQ. CDR3 sequence: CASSLAFTGSSPSIQYF. The CDR3 nucleotides are TGCGCCAGCAGCTTGGCCTTCACAGGGTCCTCCCCCAGCATTCAGTACTTC.

This chain connects TRBV29-1 to TRBJ2-3; 8 bases align to TRBD2. Germline CDR1 is SQVTM and CDR2 is ANQGSEA. The CDR3 has 14 residues. The V segment lost 5 bases and the J segment 5 bases; nucleotides outside the gene matches: 9. CDR3 coding DNA: TGCAGCGTTCAAGCCGGGGGGGCGGGAGATACGCAGTATTTT. Amino acids: CSVQAGGAGDTQYF.

This CDR3 is CSVGASSYEQYF. The CDR3 nucleotides read TGCAGCGTTGGTGCCAGCTCCTACGAGCAGTACTTC. The chain couples TRBV29-1 to TRBJ2-7; D not resolved. The V and J ends lost 4 bases and 0 bases respectively, with 7 bases between them. Looked up from germline, CDR1 is SQVTM and CDR2 is ANQGSEA. This CDR3 has 12 amino acids.

The V gene is TRBV5-1, the J gene TRBJ2-1, with D hard to call. The CDR3 is 14 residues long. Germline CDR1 SGHRS, CDR2 YFSETQ. Trimming cost V 0 bases and J 2 bases, with 6 bases left between them. The CDR3 DNA sequence: TGCGCCAGCAGCTTGGAGAGTACCTACAATGAGCAGTTCTTC. Encoded protein: CASSLESTYNEQFF.